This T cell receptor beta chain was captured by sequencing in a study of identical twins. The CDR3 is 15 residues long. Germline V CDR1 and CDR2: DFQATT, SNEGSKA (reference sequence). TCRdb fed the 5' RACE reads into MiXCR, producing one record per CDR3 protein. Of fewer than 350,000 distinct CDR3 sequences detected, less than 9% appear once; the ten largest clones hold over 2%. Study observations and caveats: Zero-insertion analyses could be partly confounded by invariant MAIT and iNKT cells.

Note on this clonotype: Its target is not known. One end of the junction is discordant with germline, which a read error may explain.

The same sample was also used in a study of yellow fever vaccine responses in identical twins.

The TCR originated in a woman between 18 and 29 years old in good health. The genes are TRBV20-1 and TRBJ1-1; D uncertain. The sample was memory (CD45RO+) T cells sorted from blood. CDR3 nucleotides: TGCAGTGCTAGAAAAAGACCCAGCCGGAACGCTGAAGCTTTCTTT. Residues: CSARKRPSRNAEAFF.